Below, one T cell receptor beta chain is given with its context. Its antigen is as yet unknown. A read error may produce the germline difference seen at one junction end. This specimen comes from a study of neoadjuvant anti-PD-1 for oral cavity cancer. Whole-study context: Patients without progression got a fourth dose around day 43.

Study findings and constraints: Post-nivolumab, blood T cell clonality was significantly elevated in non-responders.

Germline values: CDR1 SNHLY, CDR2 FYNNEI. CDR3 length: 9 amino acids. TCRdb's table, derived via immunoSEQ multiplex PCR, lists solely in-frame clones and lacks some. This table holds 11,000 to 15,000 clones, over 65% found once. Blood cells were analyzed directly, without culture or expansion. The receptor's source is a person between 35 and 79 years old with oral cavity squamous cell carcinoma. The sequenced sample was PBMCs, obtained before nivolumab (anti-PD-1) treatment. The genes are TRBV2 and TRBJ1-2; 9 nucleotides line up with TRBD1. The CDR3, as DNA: TGTGCCAGCAGGGACAGGGGAGGTTTC. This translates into CASRDRGGF.